The rows below give T cell receptor beta chains drawn from one sample of a study of T cells after yellow fever vaccination. Each CDR3 protein gets one entry after TCRdb re-called the 5' RACE reads with MiXCR. In the table there are nearly 70,000 distinct CDR3 sequences, approximately 7% of which are singletons. Source: CD8+ T cells sorted from PBMCs, taken roughly 46 days after the first yellow fever vaccination. The receptors here all came from a man aged 18 to 35 who received the YFV17D yellow fever vaccine. CDR3s include the opening cysteine and the closing phenylalanine or tryptophan. D genes are given only for firm matches. Expanded clones are given a class, and other clones once, few, many or no size at all.

D gene	clone size	V gene	J gene	CDR3 protein	CDR3 DNA
NA	NA	TRBV2	TRBJ2-3	CAISQQGKRGVFTTDTQYF	TGTGCCATCAGTCAACAGGGGAAACGGGGGGTATTTACCACAGATACGCAGTATTTT
NA	many	TRBV20-1	TRBJ1-2	CSASAPNYGYTF	TGCAGTGCCTCTGCCCCTAACTATGGCTACACCTTC
TRBD1	many	TRBV4-3	TRBJ2-7	CASSQDFLSDRGCEQYF	TGCGCCAGCAGCCAAGATTTTTTAAGCGACAGGGGTTGCGAGCAGTACTTC
NA	few	TRBV19	TRBJ1-5	CASSYRAEGQPQHF	TGTGCCAGTAGCTACAGGGCAGAGGGTCAGCCCCAGCATTTT
TRBD2	many	TRBV3-1	TRBJ2-1	CASSSGSGGTYNEQFF	TGTGCCAGCAGCTCAGGTAGCGGGGGGACTTACAATGAGCAGTTCTTC
NA	many	TRBV3-1	TRBJ2-3	CASRQTVGGHTDTQYF	TGTGCCAGCAGGCAGACTGTCGGGGGACACACAGATACGCAGTATTTT
TRBD1	many	TRBV4-1	TRBJ2-5	CASSQGIQGWRETQYF	TGCGCCAGCAGCCAAGGAATACAGGGGTGGAGAGAGACCCAGTACTTC
NA	many	TRBV7-2	TRBJ2-5	CASSLPTGQETQYF	TGTGCCAGCAGCTTACCGACAGGCCAAGAGACCCAGTACTTC
TRBD2	many	TRBV3-1	TRBJ2-5	CASSQRRLAGAGETQYF	TGTGCCAGCAGCCAAAGGAGACTAGCGGGGGCCGGGGAGACCCAGTACTTC
NA	NA	TRBV15	TRBJ1-5	CATSRIPGQPQHF	TGTGCCACCAGCAGAATACCCGGTCAGCCCCAGCATTTT
NA	many	TRBV5-8	TRBJ2-1	CASSFSLAQGEQFF	TGTGCCAGCAGCTTCTCTCTGGCCCAGGGTGAGCAGTTCTTC
NA	many	TRBV7-9	TRBJ2-7	CASSLVSRDYEQYF	TGTGCCAGCAGCTTAGTGTCTAGGGACTACGAGCAGTACTTC
TRBD2	many	TRBV6-4	TRBJ2-1	CASSETSGGYDEQFF	TGTGCCAGCAGTGAGACTAGCGGGGGGTACGATGAGCAGTTCTTC
NA	many	TRBV5-1	TRBJ2-1	CASSNSYNEQFF	TGCGCCAGCAGCAACTCCTACAATGAGCAGTTCTTC
NA	few	TRBV11-2	TRBJ2-5	CASERYQETQYF	TGTGCCAGCGAGAGGTACCAAGAGACCCAGTACTTC
NA	many	TRBV4-1	TRBJ1-2	CASSSGSGYTF	TGCGCCAGCAGCAGTGGAAGTGGCTACACCTTC
NA	many	TRBV6-5	TRBJ2-7	CASSYSGSSHEQYF	TGTGCCAGCAGTTACTCGGGTAGCAGCCACGAGCAGTACTTC